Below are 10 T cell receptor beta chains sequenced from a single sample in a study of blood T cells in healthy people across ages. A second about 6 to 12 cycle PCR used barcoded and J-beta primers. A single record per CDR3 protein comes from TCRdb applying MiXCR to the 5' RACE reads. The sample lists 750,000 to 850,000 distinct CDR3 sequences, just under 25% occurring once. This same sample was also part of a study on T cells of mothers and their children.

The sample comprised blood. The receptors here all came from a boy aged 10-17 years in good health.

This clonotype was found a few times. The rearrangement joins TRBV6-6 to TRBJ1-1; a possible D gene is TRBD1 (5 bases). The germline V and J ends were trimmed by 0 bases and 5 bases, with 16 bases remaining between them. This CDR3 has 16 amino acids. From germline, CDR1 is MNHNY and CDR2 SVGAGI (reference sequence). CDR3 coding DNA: TGTGCCAGCAGTTACTCGAAGTTCGGGGCGCGAACTGAAGCTTTCTTT. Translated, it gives CASSYSKFGARTEAFF.

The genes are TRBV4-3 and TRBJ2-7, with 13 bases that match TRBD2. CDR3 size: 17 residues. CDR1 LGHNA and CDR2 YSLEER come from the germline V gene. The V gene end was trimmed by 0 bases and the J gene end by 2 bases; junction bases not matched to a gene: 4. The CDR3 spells CASSQDSGLAGAYEQYF. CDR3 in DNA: TGCGCCAGCAGCCAAGATTCCGGACTAGCGGGAGCCTACGAGCAGTACTTC.

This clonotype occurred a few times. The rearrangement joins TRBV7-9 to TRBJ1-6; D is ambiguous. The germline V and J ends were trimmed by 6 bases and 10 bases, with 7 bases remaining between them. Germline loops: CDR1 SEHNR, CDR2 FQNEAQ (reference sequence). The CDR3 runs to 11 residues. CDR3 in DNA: TGTGCCAGCAGTCCAGCGTCACCCCTCCACTTT. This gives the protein CASSPASPLHF.

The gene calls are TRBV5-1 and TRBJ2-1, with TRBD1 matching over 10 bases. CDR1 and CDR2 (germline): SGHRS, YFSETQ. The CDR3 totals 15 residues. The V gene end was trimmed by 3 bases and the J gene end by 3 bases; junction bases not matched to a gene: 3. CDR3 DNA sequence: TGCGCCAGCAGCTCCGGACAGGGGGACTACAATGAGCAGTTCTTC. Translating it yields CASSSGQGDYNEQFF.

In DNA form, the CDR3 reads TGTGCCAGCAGCTCAGGGGACGGTCATTTTCAGCCCCAGCATTTT. Protein: CASSSGDGHFQPQHF. V and J are TRBV5-5 and TRBJ1-5, with D perhaps TRBD1 (6 bases). CDR3 size: 15 residues. Trimming shortened V by 3 bases and J by 6 bases, and 16 bases separated the two germline ends. Germline assignment: CDR1 SGHKS and CDR2 YYEKEE (reference sequence).

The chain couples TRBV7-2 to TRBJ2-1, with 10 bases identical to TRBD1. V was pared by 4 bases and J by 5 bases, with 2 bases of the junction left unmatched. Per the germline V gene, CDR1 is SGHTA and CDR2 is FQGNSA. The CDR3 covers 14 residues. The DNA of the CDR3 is TGTGCCAGCAGCTCCGGGACAGGGGACAATGAGCAGTTCTTC. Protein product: CASSSGTGDNEQFF.

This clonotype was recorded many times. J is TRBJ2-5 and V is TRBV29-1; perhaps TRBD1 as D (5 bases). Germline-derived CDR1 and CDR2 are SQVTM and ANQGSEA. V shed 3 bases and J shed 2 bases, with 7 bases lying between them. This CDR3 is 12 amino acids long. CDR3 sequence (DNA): TGCAGCGTTGAGGGGCTACAAGAGACCCAGTACTTC. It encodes CSVEGLQETQYF.

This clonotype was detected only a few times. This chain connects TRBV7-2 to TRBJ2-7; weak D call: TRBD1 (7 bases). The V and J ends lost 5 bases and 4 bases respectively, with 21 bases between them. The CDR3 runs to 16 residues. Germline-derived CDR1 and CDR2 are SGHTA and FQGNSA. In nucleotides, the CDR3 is TGTGCCAGCAGCCCCCGGGGGCAGGGGGGATTTTACGAGCAGTACTTC. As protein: CASSPRGQGGFYEQYF.

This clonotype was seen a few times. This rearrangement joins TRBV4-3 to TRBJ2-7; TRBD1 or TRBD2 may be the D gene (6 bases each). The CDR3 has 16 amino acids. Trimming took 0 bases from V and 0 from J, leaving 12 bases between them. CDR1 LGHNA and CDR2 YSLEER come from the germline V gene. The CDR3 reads CASSQDLRGDSYEQYF. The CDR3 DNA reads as TGCGCCAGCAGCCAAGATCTTAGGGGGGACTCCTACGAGCAGTACTTC.

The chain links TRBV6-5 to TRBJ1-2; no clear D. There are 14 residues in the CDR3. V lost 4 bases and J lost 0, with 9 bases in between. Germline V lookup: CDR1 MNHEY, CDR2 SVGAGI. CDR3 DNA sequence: TGTGCCAGCAGTTTGGACCCGGCTAACTATGGCTACACCTTC. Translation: CASSLDPANYGYTF.